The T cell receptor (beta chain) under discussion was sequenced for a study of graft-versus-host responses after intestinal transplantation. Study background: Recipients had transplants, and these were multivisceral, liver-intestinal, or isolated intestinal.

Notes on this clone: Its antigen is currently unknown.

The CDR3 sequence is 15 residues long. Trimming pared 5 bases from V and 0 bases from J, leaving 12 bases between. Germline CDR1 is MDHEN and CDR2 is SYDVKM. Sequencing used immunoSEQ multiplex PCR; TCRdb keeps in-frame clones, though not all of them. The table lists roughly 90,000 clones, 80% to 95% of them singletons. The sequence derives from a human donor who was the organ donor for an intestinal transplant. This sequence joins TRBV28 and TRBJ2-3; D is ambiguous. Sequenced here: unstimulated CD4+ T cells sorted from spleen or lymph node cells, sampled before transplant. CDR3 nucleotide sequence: TGTGCCAGCAGTCCCCTGGGCAGAAGCACAGATACGCAGTATTTT. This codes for CASSPLGRSTDTQYF.